This TCR beta chain was identified in a study of CD8+CD57+ T cells in acquired aplastic anemia. The germline V gene has CDR1 LNHDA and CDR2 SQIVND (reference sequence). The CDR3 is 14 residues long. With V trimmed by 7 bases and J by 2 bases, 6 bases remained unmatched. It was patients with CD8+CD57+ cell expansion by flow cytometry who were chosen for sequencing. Receipt of therapy had not occurred in any patient by the time of blood sampling. Profiling of TCR beta VDJ combinations and CDR3 sequences used genomic DNA as template. TCRdb re-called the reads with MiXCR, one entry per CDR3 protein. This sample has around 130,000 distinct CDR3 sequences, with 50% to 60% found just once. In its sample, this clonotype was seen many times.

This receptor was taken from a human donor with aplastic anemia. The sequenced material came from sorted CD4+, CD8+, or CD8+CD57+ T cells (not recorded which) from PBMCs. This chain connects TRBV19 to TRBJ2-3; 7 nucleotides agree with TRBD2. The CDR3 DNA is TGTGCCAGTAAGTTTGCGGGGGACACAGATACGCAGTATTTT. Translation gives CASKFAGDTDTQYF. Full variable domain (missing parts from reference TRBV19 and TRBJ2-3): DGGITQSPKYLFRKEGQNVTLSCEQNLNHDAMYWYRQDPGQGLRLIYYSQIVNDFQKGDIAEGYSVSREKKESFPLTVTSAQKNPTAFYLCASKFAGDTDTQYFGPGTRLTVL.